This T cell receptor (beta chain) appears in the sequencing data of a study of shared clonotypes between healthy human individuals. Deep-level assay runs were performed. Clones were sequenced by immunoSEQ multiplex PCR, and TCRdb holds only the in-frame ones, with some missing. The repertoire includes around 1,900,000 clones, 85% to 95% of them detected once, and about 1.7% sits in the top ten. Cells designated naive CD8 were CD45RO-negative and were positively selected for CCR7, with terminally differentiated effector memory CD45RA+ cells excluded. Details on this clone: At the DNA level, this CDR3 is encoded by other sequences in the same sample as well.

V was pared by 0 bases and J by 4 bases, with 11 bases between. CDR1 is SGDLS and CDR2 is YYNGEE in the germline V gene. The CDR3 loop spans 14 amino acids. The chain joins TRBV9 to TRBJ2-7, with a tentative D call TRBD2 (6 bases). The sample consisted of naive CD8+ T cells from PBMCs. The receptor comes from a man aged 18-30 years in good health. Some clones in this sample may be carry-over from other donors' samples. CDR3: CASSVDLGGYEQYF. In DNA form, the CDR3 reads TGTGCCAGCAGCGTAGATTTGGGGGGATACGAGCAGTACTTC.